This T cell receptor (beta chain) was identified during a study of blood T cell repertoires in COVID-19. Using immunoSEQ multiplex PCR, the repertoire was profiled, and TCRdb retains in-frame clones only, with some absent. This table has 330,000 or so clones, roughly 87% appearing once. The cohort comprised adults aged about 18 to 100 years residing in approximately 25 US areas. In Cohort 3, a recovered donor had either two negative PCRs, clearance, or symptom resolution. This TCR was sampled from a woman in her thirties who had recovered from COVID-19. Input material: PBMCs or T cells enriched from blood (not recorded which).

CDR3 nucleotides: TGCGCCAGCAGCTTAAGCAGCGGCTACGAGCAGTACTTC. Translated: CASSLSSGYEQYF. V usage is TRBV4-1 and J usage is TRBJ2-7, with D possibly being TRBD2 (5 bases). The CDR3 covers 13 residues. Trimming left V 5 bases short and J 3 bases short, with 11 bases between. In germline, CDR1 is MGHRA, CDR2 YSYEKL.